Many counts were recorded for the clone carrying this TCR beta chain. A single record per CDR3 protein comes from TCRdb applying MiXCR to the 5' RACE reads. The data show about 130,000 distinct CDR3 sequences, around 10% seen once. This record belongs to a study of CD8 T cells in ankylosing spondylitis. V lost 4 bases and J lost 5, with 6 bases in between. This CDR3 comprises 12 residues. Germline values: CDR1 MRHNA, CDR2 SNTAGT. This clonotype was obtained from a female donor with ankylosing spondylitis or in good health (not recorded which). The genes are TRBV6-4 and TRBJ2-1, with TRBD2 as a possible D gene (5 bases). The sequenced sample was blood, either unsorted or a sorted T cell fraction (not recorded which). Here the CDR3 reads CASSAGDNEQFF. In DNA, the CDR3 is TGTGCCAGCAGTGCCGGGGACAATGAGCAGTTCTTC.